The rows below give T cell receptor beta chains drawn from one sample of a study of cytomegalovirus exposure and HLA in healthy donors. The table came from immunoSEQ multiplex PCR; TCRdb's copy has only in-frame clones and leaves some out. Seen here are approximately 200,000 clones, under 85% observed once, and the top ten hold roughly 1.6%. The sample comprised PBMCs. The receptors were sampled from a young woman in good health and CMV-seronegative. Each CDR3 is given with its conserved first and last residue. Where a row states a size, it is once, few, many or the class of an expanded clone; other rows omit it.

clone size | V gene | CDR3 protein
NA | TRBV5-6 | CASTHSGTGDLYGYTF
NA | TRBV27 | CASSLSLASSGANVLTF
few | TRBV4-2 | CASSQDREASPLHF
few | TRBV27 | CATLDRRGEKLFF
NA | TRBV4-1 | CASSQMAAGSNQPQHF
NA | TRBV6-5 | CASSRGTNTEAFF
NA | TRBV6-5 | CASSYSSPYSNQPQHF
NA | TRBV28 | CASPEPGQGALSAFF
NA | TRBV28 | CASSSGQGYEQYF
NA | TRBV7-9 | CASSLERGGRLNEQFF
NA | TRBV7-2 | CASSLDRLRAKNIQYF
NA | TRBV10-1 | CASSERGTSGSYEQYF
few | TRBV2 | CASSEAPVSYGYTF
NA | TRBV5-4 | CASSLVLQGGTGELFF
NA | TRBV6-5 | CASSSGLAGAYEQYF
NA | TRBV7-2 | CASSLGGQDRGYGYTF
NA | TRBV15 | CATSDHRVSSYNEQFF
NA | TRBV18 | CASSPGSGVTEAFF
NA | TRBV10-1 | CASSDPRGRTYEQYF
NA | TRBV19 | CASSIDLRTVNTEAFF
NA | TRBV15 | CATSPDRDYGYTF
once | TRBV14 | CASSSLAGVTDTQYF
NA | TRBV4-3 | CASSSRQEANYGYTF
few | TRBV10-1 | CASSECGQGVLRGANVLTF
once | TRBV2 | CATRQGLEEKLFF
NA | TRBV5-1 | CASSPGQGDYEQYF
NA | TRBV16 | CASSQSKAHGIIIGNTIYF
NA | TRBV9 | CASSATGTSVLNEQFF
NA | TRBV7-9 | CASSPGGELFF
few | TRBV5-4 | CASSSGTSGGRTDTQYF
NA | TRBV25-1 | CASSEPVQGVAFF
NA | TRBV5-1 | CASSLGGTAGGYTF
NA | TRBV4-2 | CASSQDDGTNGAEQYF
NA | TRBV28 | CASTPSGSGNQPQHF
NA | TRBV7-2 | CASSLRRGGTGELFF
once | TRBV5-6 | CASSAPRGGAQETQYF
few | TRBV5-1 | CASSPQGWEDTQYF
once | TRBV6-5 | CASSYSLSGIRTEAFF
NA | TRBV10-3 | CAISESVRGYEQYF
NA | TRBV27 | CASGGARREKLFF
NA | TRBV6-6 | CASSSGDRAEKLFF
NA | TRBV7-8 | CASSERDTQYF
NA | TRBV7-2 | CASNDYTGSAGELFF
NA | TRBV7-8 | CASSLANSGNNQETQYF
once | TRBV7-8 | CASSLGTGLAGEQYF
NA | TRBV5-1 | CASSLAAGVTGELFF
NA | TRBV19 | CASSATGGGQPQHF
NA | TRBV19 | CASSIKGAVFQETQYF
NA | TRBV5-1 | CASREADYEQYF
NA | TRBV28 | CASRGTGEPPANEKLFF
once | TRBV29-1 | CSVGRQGPQYEQYF
few | TRBV5-6 | CASSLAGGGANVLTF
NA | TRBV9 | CASSQGAGNEKLFF
NA | TRBV5-1 | CASSGQGNSPLHF
NA | TRBV19 | CASSRTSGPVNEQFF